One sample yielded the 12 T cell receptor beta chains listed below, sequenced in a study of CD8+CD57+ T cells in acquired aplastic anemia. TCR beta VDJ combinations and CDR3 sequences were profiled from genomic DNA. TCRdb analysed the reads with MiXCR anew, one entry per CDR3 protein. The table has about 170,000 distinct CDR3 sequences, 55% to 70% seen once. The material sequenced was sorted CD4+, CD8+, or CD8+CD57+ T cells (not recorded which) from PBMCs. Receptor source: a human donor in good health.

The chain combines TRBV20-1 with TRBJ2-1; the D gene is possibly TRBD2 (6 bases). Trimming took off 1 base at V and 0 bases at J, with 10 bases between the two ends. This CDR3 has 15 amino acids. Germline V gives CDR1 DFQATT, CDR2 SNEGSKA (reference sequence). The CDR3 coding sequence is TGCAGTGCTAGAGTAGGCGGGACCTCCTACAATGAGCAGTTCTTC. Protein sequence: CSARVGGTSYNEQFF.

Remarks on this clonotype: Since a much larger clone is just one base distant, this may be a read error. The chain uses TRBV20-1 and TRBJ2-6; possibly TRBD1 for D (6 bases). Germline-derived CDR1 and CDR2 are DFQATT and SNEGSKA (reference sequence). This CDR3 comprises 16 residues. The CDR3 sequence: CSALLVTGSGASVLTF. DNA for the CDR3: TGCAGTGCCCTACTTGTGACAGGCTCTGGGGCCAGCGTCCTGACTTTC.

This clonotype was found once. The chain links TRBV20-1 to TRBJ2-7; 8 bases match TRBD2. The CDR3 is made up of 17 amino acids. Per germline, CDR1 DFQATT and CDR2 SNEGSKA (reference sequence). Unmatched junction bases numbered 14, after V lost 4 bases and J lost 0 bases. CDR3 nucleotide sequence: TGCAGTGCTACCGATTTAGGAGGCGGGAGGAGCTCCTACGAGCAGTACTTC. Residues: CSATDLGGGRSSYEQYF.

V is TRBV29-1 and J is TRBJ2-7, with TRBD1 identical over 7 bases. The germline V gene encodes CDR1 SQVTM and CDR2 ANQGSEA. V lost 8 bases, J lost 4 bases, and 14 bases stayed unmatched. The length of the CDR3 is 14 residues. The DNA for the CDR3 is TGCAGCAGTACCGGACAGGTCTCAGATTACGAGCAGTACTTC. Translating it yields CSSTGQVSDYEQYF.

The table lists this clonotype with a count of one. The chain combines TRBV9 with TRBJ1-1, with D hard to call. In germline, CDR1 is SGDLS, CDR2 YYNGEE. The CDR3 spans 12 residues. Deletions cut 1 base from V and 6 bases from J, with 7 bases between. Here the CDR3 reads CASSVPRPEAFF. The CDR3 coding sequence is TGTGCCAGCAGCGTACCCCGGCCTGAAGCTTTCTTT.

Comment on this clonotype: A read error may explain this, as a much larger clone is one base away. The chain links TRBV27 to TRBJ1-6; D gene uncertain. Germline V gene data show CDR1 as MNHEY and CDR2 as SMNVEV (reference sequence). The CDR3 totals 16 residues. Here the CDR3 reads CACSLSAGSNNSPLHF. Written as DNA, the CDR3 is TGTGCCTGCAGTTTATCGGCAGGTTCCAATAATTCACCCCTCCACTTT.

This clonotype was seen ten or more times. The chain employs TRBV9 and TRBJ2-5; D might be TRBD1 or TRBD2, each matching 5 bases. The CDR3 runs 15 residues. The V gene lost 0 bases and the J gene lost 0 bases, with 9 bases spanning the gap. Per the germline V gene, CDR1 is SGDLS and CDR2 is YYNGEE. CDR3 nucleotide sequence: TGTGCCAGCAGCGTAGGAGGGGCGGACCAAGAGACCCAGTACTTC. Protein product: CASSVGGADQETQYF.

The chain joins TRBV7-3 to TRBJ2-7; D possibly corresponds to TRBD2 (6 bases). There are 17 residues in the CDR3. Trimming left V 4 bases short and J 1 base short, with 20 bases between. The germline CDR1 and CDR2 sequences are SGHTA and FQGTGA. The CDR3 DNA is TGTGCCAGCAGCTCTACTCCGGGACTTCGTGTGTCCTACGAGCAGTACTTC. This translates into CASSSTPGLRVSYEQYF. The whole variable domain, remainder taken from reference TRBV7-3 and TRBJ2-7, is GAGVSQTPSNKVTEKGKYVELRCDPISGHTALYWYRQSLGQGPEFLIYFQGTGAADDSGLPNDRFFAVRPEGSVSTLKIQRTERGDSAVYLCASSSTPGLRVSYEQYFGPGTRLTVT.

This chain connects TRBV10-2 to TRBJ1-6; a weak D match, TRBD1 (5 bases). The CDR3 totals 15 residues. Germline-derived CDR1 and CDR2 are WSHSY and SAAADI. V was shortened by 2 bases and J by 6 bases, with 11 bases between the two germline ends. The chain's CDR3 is CASSENGAGNSPLHF. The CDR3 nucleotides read TGCGCCAGCAGTGAGAACGGGGCTGGTAATTCACCCCTCCACTTT.

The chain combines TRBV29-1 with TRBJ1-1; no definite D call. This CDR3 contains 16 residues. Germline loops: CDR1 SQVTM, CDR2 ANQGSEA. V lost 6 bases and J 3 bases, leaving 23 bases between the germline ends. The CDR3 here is CSVELPPLGRDTEAFF. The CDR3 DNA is TGCAGCGTCGAACTCCCACCGCTGGGTAGGGACACTGAAGCTTTCTTT.

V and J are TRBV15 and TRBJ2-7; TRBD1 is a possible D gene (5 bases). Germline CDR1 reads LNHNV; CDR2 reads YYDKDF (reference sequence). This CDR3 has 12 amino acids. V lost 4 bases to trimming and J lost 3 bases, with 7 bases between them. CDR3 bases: TGTGCCACCAGCAACAGGAACTACGAGCAGTACTTC. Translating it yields CATSNRNYEQYF.

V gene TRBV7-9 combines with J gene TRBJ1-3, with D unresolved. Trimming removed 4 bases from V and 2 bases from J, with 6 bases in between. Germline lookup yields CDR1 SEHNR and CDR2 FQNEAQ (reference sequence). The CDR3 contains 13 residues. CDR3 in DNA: TGTGCCAGCAGCTCTTGGACTGGAAACACCATATATTTT. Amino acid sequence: CASSSWTGNTIYF.